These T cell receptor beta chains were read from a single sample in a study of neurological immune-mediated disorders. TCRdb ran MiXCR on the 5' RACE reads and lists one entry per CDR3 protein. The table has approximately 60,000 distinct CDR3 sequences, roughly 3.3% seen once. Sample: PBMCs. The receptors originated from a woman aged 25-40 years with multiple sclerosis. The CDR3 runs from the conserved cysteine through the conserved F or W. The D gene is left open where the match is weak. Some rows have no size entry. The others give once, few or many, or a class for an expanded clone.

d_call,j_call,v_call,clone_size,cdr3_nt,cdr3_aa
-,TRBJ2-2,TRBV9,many,TGTGCCAGCAGCGTTCAAACAGGGACCGGGGAGCTGTTTTTT,CASSVQTGTGELFF
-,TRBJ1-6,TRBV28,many,TGTGCCAGCAGCAAGGGGAGTTCACCCCTCCACTTT,CASSKGSSPLHF
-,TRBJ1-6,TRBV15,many,TGTGCCACCAGCAGAGAGGGGGGCAATTCACCCCTCCACTTT,CATSREGGNSPLHF
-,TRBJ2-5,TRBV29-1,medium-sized,TGCAGCGTTGAAGACCGGGACTGGCAAGAGACCCAGTACTTC,CSVEDRDWQETQYF
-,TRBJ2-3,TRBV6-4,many,TGTGCCAGCAGTGTCGGCAGTAGCACAGATACGCAGTATTTT,CASSVGSSTDTQYF
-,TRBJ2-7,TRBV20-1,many,TGCAGTCCGCATCCCGACAGTCCCTACGAGCAGTACTTC,CSPHPDSPYEQYF
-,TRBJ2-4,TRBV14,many,TGTGCCAGCAGCCAAGGCCCCATAGCCAAAAACATTCAGTACTTC,CASSQGPIAKNIQYF
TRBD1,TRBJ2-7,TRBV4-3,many,TGCGCCAGCAGCGAGTCGGGACAGGGGCCCTACGAGCAGTACTTC,CASSESGQGPYEQYF
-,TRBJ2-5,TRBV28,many,TGTGCCAGCACAAAAGGACAGAAAGAGACCCAGTACTTC,CASTKGQKETQYF
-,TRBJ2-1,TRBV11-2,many,TGTGCCAGCAGCTTAGGACCGAACAACGGTTACAATGAGCAGTTCTTC,CASSLGPNNGYNEQFF
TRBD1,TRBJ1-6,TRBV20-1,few,TGCAGTGCCGCGACAGGGATCTTTTCACCCCTCCACTTT,CSAATGIFSPLHF
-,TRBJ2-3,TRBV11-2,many,TGTGCCAGCAGCTTGAGGGTAACAGGGGAGGCGCAGTATTTT,CASSLRVTGEAQYF
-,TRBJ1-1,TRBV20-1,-,TGCAGTGCTAGAGATCCTCGAAGGGGGAACACTGAAGCTTTCTTT,CSARDPRRGNTEAFF
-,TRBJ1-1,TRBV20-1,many,TGCAGTGTCCGCTGGGCCCTTATGAACACTGAAGCTTTCTTT,CSVRWALMNTEAFF
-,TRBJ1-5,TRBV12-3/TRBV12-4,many,TGTGCCAGCAGTTTCCGGAATAGCAATCAGCCCCAGCATTTT,CASSFRNSNQPQHF
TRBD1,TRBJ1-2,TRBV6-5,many,TGTGCCAGCACCTTCCAGGCGGGACAGGGGAAATATGGCTACACCTTC,CASTFQAGQGKYGYTF
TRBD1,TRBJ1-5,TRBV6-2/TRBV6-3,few,TGTGCCGCCCAGGGGGCTCGGAGCAATCAGCCCCAGCATTTT,CAAQGARSNQPQHF
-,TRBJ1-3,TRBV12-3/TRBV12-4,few,TGTGCCAGCAGATACGTGGGGGCACTCGGTGGAAACACCATATATTTT,CASRYVGALGGNTIYF
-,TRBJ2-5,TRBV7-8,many,TGTGCCAGCAGCTTAGGACAGCGATCCGGACAGACAATGGAGACCCAGTACTTC,CASSLGQRSGQTMETQYF
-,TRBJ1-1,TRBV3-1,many,TGTGCCAGCAGCCACCGGACAAATATGAACACTGAAGCTTTCTTT,CASSHRTNMNTEAFF
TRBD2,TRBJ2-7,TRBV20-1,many,TGCAGTGCTACAAGACTAGCGGGATTCGAGCAGTACTTC,CSATRLAGFEQYF
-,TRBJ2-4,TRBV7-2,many,TGTGCCAGCAGTTATCCTTCTGGAAACATTCAGTACTTC,CASSYPSGNIQYF
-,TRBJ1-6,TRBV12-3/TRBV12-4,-,TGTGCCAGCAGCCCGGATTCCTATAATTCACCCCTCCACTTT,CASSPDSYNSPLHF
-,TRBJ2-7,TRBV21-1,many,TGTGCCAGCAAGTATAAGCAGGAAGGGGGGGAGCAGTACTTC,CASKYKQEGGEQYF
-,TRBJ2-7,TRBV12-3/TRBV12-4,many,TGTGCCAGCGGGCTTACGAGGGGATACGAGCAGTACTTC,CASGLTRGYEQYF
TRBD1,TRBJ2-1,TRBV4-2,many,TGTGCCAGCAGCCAAACACGCGGGACAGGGGGAGTCTGGAATGAGCAGTTCTTC,CASSQTRGTGGVWNEQFF
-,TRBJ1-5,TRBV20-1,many,TGCAGTGCTTCTAACTCGGGTCAGCCCCAGCATTTT,CSASNSGQPQHF
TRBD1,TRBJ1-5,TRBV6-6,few,TGTGCCAGCAGTGGGACAGCCGGGGGGCCCCAGAATTTT,CASSGTAGGPQNF
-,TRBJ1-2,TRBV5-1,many,TGCGCCAGTAAGGAAGAGACGGGGATGTATGGCTACACCTTC,CASKEETGMYGYTF
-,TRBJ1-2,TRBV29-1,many,TGCAGCGTGGGAGACAGTCGTTATGGCTACACCTTC,CSVGDSRYGYTF
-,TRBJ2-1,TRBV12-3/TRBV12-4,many,TGTGCCAGCAGTCCGGACCGGAAACAATCAGGCAATGAGCAGTTCTTC,CASSPDRKQSGNEQFF
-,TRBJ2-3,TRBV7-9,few,TGTGCCAGCAGAGCGGCGCCAGATACGCAGTATTTT,CASRAAPDTQYF